These 19 T cell receptor beta chains were sequenced from one sample in a study of T-cell reconstitution after alpha-beta-depleted transplantation in children. Findings and caveats of the study: Hyperexpanded clones declined; after one year, newly produced T cells mostly supplied diversity.

Antigens for these TCRs are unknown. Preparing the TCRbeta library involved the use of unique molecular identifiers. One entry per CDR3 protein results from TCRdb running MiXCR on the PCR reads. The sample includes fewer than 350,000 distinct CDR3 sequences, over 7.5% of them seen just once. Sequencing used peripheral blood, obtained 360 days after TCRalphabeta/CD19-depleted stem cell transplant. The receptors were gathered from a female patient aged 2-10 years who had a stem cell transplant for Fanconi anemia, so the T cells may come from the graft donor.

J is TRBJ1-6 and V is TRBV2; D is unclear. Deletions cut 0 bases from V and 14 bases from J, with 11 bases between. This CDR3 comprises 13 residues. CDR1 SNHLY and CDR2 FYNNEI come from the germline V gene. As DNA, the CDR3 is TGTGCCAGCAGTGAAGCGCTTCCCGGCACCCTCCACTTT. Residues: CASSEALPGTLHF.

About this clonotype: This may be a read error: a much more frequent sequence differs by one nucleotide. The rearrangement joins TRBV7-9 to TRBJ2-5; no reliable D call. The germline CDR1 and CDR2 sequences are SEHNR and FQNEAQ (reference sequence). CDR3 length equals 15 residues. Deletions cut 0 bases from V and 4 bases from J, with 12 bases between. The CDR3 bases are TGTGCCAGCAGCTTAGCATCCGGGTTTAGAGAGACCCAGTACTTC. Protein product: CASSLASGFRETQYF.

This clonotype was picked up many times. The chain uses TRBV12-3 or TRBV12-4 and TRBJ2-1; D may be TRBD2 (5 bases). Trimming shortened V by 7 bases and J by 1 base, and 8 bases separated the two germline ends. CDR3 length: 13 amino acids. The CDR3 here is CASNPGSYNEQFF. CDR3 DNA sequence: TGTGCCAGCAATCCGGGGTCCTACAATGAGCAGTTCTTC.

This clonotype was observed many times. The J gene is TRBJ2-7, the V gene TRBV7-8; the D is unclear. CDR1 and CDR2 from the germline V gene are SGHVS and FQNEAQ. V lost 3 bases and J lost 0, with 6 bases in between. This CDR3 has 13 residues. The CDR3 DNA is TGTGCCAGCAGCTTCAACCCCTCCTACGAGCAGTACTTC. It specifies CASSFNPSYEQYF.

The J gene is TRBJ2-2, the V gene TRBV24-1; no firm D call. This CDR3 has 11 amino acids. V was shortened by 5 bases and J by 7 bases, with 4 bases between the two germline ends. CDR1 and CDR2 from the germline V gene are KGHDR and SFDVKD. The CDR3 region is CATSVGGELFF. The CDR3 coding sequence is TGTGCCACCAGTGTCGGCGGGGAGCTGTTTTTT.

The table lists this clonotype with many counts. The chain couples TRBV20-1 to TRBJ2-7; D tentatively reads TRBD1 or TRBD2 (7 bases each). CDR3 length: 17 amino acids. Germline assignment: CDR1 DFQATT and CDR2 SNEGSKA (reference sequence). The V end lost 5 bases, the J end lost 0 bases, and 23 bases lay between the germline ends. The CDR3, as DNA: TGCAGTGCTGCTGCTTCAGGGGGGGGCCAAAGCTCCTACGAGCAGTACGTC. Its protein product is CSAAASGGGQSSYEQYV.

This clonotype was seen at least ten times. This rearrangement joins TRBV10-2 to TRBJ2-1, with 11 bases identical to TRBD2. The CDR3 is 14 amino acids. Germline trimming cut 6 bases from V and 12 bases from J; bases unmatched to any gene: 10. Germline V gives CDR1 WSHSY, CDR2 SAAADI. The CDR3 region is CASRLAGDVAVQFF. As DNA, the CDR3 is TGCGCCAGCAGACTAGCGGGAGATGTAGCTGTGCAGTTCTTC.

This clonotype was recorded a few times. One end of the junction varies from germline; a read error may be responsible. This chain connects TRBV7-3 to TRBJ1-6; D is unclear. This CDR3 spans 13 amino acids. Germline V gene sequence: CDR1 SGHTA, CDR2 FQGTGA. CDR3 sequence: CASSSSNNSPLHF. CDR3 coding DNA: TGTGCCAGCAGCTCCTCCAATAATTCACCCCTCCACTTT.

This clonotype appeared many times. CDR3 bases: TGTGCCAGCAGCGTAGAGGGACTAGGGTACAATGAGCAGTTCTTC. This codes for CASSVEGLGYNEQFF. The rearrangement joins TRBV9 to TRBJ2-1, with TRBD2 identical over 8 bases. Germline trimming cut 0 bases from V and 4 bases from J; bases unmatched to any gene: 3. This CDR3 is built from 15 residues. Germline V gene lookup returns CDR1 SGDLS and CDR2 YYNGEE.

This clonotype was observed at least ten times. The chain has TRBV28 and TRBJ1-5; D is unresolved. CDR1 MDHEN and CDR2 SYDVKM come from the germline V gene. Deletions cut 3 bases from V and 0 bases from J, with 12 bases between. The CDR3 runs 16 residues. CDR3 residues: CASSFDLSPSNQPQHF. For the CDR3, the DNA is TGTGCCAGCAGTTTTGATCTAAGTCCTAGCAATCAGCCCCAGCATTTT.

This clonotype was found many times. This rearrangement joins TRBV12-3 or TRBV12-4 to TRBJ2-1; D is ambiguous. Trimming stripped 5 bases from V and 8 bases from J, with 10 bases between. This CDR3 is 12 amino acids long. The CDR3 DNA is TGTGCCAGCAGTCCGGTAGCTCATGAGCAGTTCTTC. Protein: CASSPVAHEQFF.

The rearrangement links TRBV24-1 to TRBJ2-5, with TRBD2 matching 7 bases. This CDR3 is built from 14 residues. Germline V gene sequence: CDR1 KGHDR, CDR2 SFDVKD. V lost 5 bases to trimming and J lost 5 bases; unmatched junction nucleotides: 7. The CDR3 DNA follows: TGTGCCACCAGTGTTAGCGGGTGGCGTGAGACCCAGTACTTC. Translating gives CATSVSGWRETQYF.

This clonotype showed up many times. The J gene is TRBJ1-2, the V gene TRBV29-1; unclear D gene. The CDR3 runs to 12 residues. V lost 3 bases and J lost 4, with 9 bases in between. Germline-derived CDR1 and CDR2 are SQVTM and ANQGSEA. CDR3 in DNA: TGCAGCGTTGACAAACACGGCTATGGCTACACCTTC. Translation gives CSVDKHGYGYTF. The variable domain in full, with the rest retrieved from reference TRBV29-1 and TRBJ1-2, is SAVISQKPSRDICQRGTSLTIQCQVDSQVTMMFWYRQQPGQSLTLIATANQGSEATYESGFVIDKFPISRPNLTFSTLTVSNMSPEDSSIYLCSVDKHGYGYTFGSGTRLTVV.

The chain recombines TRBV7-9 with TRBJ2-3; D perhaps matches TRBD2 (5 bases). V was pared by 5 bases and J by 0 bases, with 12 bases between. The germline CDR1 and CDR2 sequences are SEHNR and FQNEAQ (reference sequence). The CDR3 loop spans 15 amino acids. In DNA, the CDR3 is TGTGCCAGCAGCCCGGCGAGGGTTAGCACAGATACGCAGTATTTT. This codes for CASSPARVSTDTQYF.

In this sample, this clonotype turned up many times. Here the CDR3 DNA reads TGCGCCAGCAGCGTGAGCCGAACCGACAGGGGATCCACCGGGGAGCTGTTTTTT. Amino acid sequence: CASSVSRTDRGSTGELFF. The V and J genes are TRBV5-1 and TRBJ2-2; 8 nucleotides match TRBD1. The CDR3 consists of 18 residues. The germline CDR1 and CDR2 sequences are SGHRS and YFSETQ. V shed 4 bases, J shed 4 bases, and the junction held 15 bases outside the gene matches.

This clonotype was seen at least ten times. The chain uses TRBV20-1 and TRBJ2-3; D may be TRBD1 or TRBD2 (6 bases each). Per the germline V gene, CDR1 is DFQATT and CDR2 is SNEGSKA (reference sequence). Between the trimmed V and J ends, which lost 5 bases and 4 bases, there was a span of 16 bases. The CDR3 totals 14 residues. The CDR3 DNA is TGCAGTGCTCTACTAAGGAGGGGGGCAGATACGCAGTATTTT. It translates to CSALLRRGADTQYF.

This chain links TRBV6-5 with TRBJ1-4, with 9 nucleotides matching TRBD1. The germline V gene has CDR1 MNHEY and CDR2 SVGAGI. This CDR3 region has 19 residues. The V and J ends lost 0 bases and 4 bases, in that order; junction bases with no gene match: 12. The DNA for the CDR3 is TGTGCCAGCAGTTACTCCCAGACCGGGACAGGGATATTTAATGAAAAACTGTTTTTT. It translates to CASSYSQTGTGIFNEKLFF.

This clonotype was observed a handful of times. The chain is built from TRBV5-1 and TRBJ2-5; 9 nucleotides align to TRBD1. Germline V gene lookup returns CDR1 SGHRS and CDR2 YFSETQ. CDR3 length: 16 residues. The junction had 10 bases not matched to a gene; V was cut back by 0 bases and J by 7 bases. The CDR3 DNA reads as TGCGCCAGCAGCTTGGCGTCCCGGGACAGGGTTAGGACCCAGTACTTC. Protein: CASSLASRDRVRTQYF.

The chain uses TRBV5-1 and TRBJ1-2; D gene uncertain. The ends were cut back, 1 base at V and 0 bases at J, with 4 bases in the middle. The CDR3 runs 13 residues. Germline V gene data show CDR1 as SGHRS and CDR2 as YFSETQ. The CDR3 loop is CASSLSPNYGYTF. The CDR3, as DNA: TGCGCCAGCAGCTTGAGCCCTAACTATGGCTACACCTTC.